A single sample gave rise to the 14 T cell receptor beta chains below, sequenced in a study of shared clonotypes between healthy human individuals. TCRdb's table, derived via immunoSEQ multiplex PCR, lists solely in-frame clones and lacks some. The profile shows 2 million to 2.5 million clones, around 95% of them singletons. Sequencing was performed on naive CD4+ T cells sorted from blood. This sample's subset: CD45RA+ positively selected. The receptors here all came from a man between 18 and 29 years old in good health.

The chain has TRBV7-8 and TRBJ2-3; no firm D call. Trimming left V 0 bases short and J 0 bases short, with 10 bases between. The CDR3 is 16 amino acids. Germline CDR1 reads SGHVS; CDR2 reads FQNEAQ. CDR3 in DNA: TGTGCCAGCAGCTTAGCCACCGCTGGGAGCACAGATACGCAGTATTTT. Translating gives CASSLATAGSTDTQYF.

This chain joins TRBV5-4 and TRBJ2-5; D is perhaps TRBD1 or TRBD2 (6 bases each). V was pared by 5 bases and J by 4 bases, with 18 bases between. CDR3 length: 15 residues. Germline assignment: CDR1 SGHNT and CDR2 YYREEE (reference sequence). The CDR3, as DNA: TGTGCCAGCAGGGGTCCGGGGGCGATAGCAGAGACCCAGTACTTC. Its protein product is CASRGPGAIAETQYF.

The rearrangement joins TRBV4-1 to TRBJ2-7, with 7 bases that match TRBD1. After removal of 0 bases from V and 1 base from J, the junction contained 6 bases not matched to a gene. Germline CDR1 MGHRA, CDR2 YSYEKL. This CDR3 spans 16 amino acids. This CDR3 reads CASSQDIGQASYEQYF. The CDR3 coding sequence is TGCGCCAGCAGCCAAGACATAGGACAGGCTTCCTACGAGCAGTACTTC.

CDR3 loop: CASSLSSANTGELFF. As DNA, the CDR3 is TGTGCCAGCTCCCTCAGCAGCGCGAACACCGGGGAGCTGTTTTTT. The gene calls are TRBV27 and TRBJ2-2; D is ambiguous. The CDR3 length is 15 residues. V gave up 8 bases and J gave up 0 bases, with 13 bases separating them. The germline V gene has CDR1 MNHEY and CDR2 SMNVEV (reference sequence).

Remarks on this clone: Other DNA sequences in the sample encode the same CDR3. This chain's CDR3 is CASSRGTDNYGYTF. The CDR3, as DNA: TGTGCCAGCAGCAGAGGGACAGATAACTATGGCTACACCTTC. The V gene is TRBV5-4, the J gene TRBJ1-2, with 7 bases identical to TRBD1. The CDR3 contains 14 residues. Trimming at V came to 4 bases and at J to 1 base, leaving 4 bases not matched to a gene. Germline assignment: CDR1 SGHNT and CDR2 YYREEE (reference sequence).

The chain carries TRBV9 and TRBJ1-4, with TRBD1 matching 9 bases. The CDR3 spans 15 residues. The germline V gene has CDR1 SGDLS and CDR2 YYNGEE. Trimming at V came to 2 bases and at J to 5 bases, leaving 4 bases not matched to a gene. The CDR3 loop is CASSVYGTGNEKLFF. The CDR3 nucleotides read TGTGCCAGCAGCGTTTACGGGACAGGGAATGAAAAACTGTTTTTT.

The CDR3 DNA reads TGTGCCAGCTCACTCCTAGCGGGAGAGGGCAATGAGCAGTTCTTC. Translated, it gives CASSLLAGEGNEQFF. The gene calls are TRBV18 and TRBJ2-1, with 10 bases matching TRBD2. The germline V gene encodes CDR1 KGHSH and CDR2 LQKENI. V lost 4 bases to trimming and J lost 6 bases; unmatched junction nucleotides: 6. The CDR3 is 15 amino acids.

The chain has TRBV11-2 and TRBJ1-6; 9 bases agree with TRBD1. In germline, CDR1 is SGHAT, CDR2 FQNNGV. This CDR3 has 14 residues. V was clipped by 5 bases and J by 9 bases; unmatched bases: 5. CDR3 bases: TGTGCCAGCAGCAGCCGGGACAGGGTTTCACCCCTCCACTTT. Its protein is CASSSRDRVSPLHF. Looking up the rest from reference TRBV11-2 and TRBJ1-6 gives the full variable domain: EAGVAQSPRYKIIEKRQSVAFWCNPISGHATLYWYQQILGQGPKLLIQFQNNGVVDDSQLPKDRFSAERLKGVDSTLKIQPAKLEDSAVYLCASSSRDRVSPLHFGNGTRLTVT.

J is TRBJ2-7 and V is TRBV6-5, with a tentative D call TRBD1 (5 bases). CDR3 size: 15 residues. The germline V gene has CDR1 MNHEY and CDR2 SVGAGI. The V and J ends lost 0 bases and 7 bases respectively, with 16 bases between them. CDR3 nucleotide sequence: TGTGCCAGCAGTTACTCGGTCCAGGGTCTTGGGGAGCAGTACTTC. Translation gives CASSYSVQGLGEQYF.

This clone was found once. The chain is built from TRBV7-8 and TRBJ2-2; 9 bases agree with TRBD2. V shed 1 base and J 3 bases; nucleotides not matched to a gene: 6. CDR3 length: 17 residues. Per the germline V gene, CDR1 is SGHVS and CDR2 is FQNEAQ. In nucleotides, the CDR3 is TGTGCCAGCAGCTTAGTTAAGCGACTAGCGGACACCGGGGAGCTGTTTTTT. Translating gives CASSLVKRLADTGELFF. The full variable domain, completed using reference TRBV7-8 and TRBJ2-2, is GAGVSQSPRYKVAKRGQDVALRCDPISGHVSLFWYQQALGQGPEFLTYFQNEAQLDKSGLPSDRFFAERPEGSVSTLKIQRTQQEDSAVYLCASSLVKRLADTGELFFGEGSRLTVL.

Here the CDR3 reads CASSTGQPYEQYF. CDR3 DNA sequence: TGTGCCAGCAGCACCGGACAGCCATACGAGCAGTACTTC. This rearrangement joins TRBV7-2 to TRBJ2-7; D possibly corresponds to TRBD1 (6 bases). The CDR3 is 13 amino acids. The germline V gene encodes CDR1 SGHTA and CDR2 FQGNSA. V lost 5 bases and J 4 bases, leaving 12 bases between the germline ends.

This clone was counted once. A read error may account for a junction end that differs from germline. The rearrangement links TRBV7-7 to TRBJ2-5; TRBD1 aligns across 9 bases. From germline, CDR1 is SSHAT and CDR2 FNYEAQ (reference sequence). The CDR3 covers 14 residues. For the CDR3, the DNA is TGTGCTAGCAGCGCACAGGGGGCCCAAGAGACCCAGTACTTC. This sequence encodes CASSAQGAQETQYF.

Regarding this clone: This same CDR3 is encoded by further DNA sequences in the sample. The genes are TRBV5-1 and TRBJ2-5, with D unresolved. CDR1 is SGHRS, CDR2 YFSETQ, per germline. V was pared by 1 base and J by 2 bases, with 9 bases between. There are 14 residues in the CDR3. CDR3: CASSLREPQETQYF. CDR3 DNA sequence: TGCGCCAGCAGCTTGAGAGAACCACAAGAGACCCAGTACTTC.

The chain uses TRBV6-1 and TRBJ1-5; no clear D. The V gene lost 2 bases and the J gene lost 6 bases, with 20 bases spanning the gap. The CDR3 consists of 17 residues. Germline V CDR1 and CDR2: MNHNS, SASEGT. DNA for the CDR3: TGTGCCAGCAGTGAAAACTGGGCCGGCTCCAAGGGTCAGCCCCAGCATTTT. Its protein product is CASSENWAGSKGQPQHF.